The subject of this entry is one T cell receptor beta chain. Its target is unknown. Likely unrecorded immune exposures existed in these nominally healthy donors. It was with 60 Vbeta and 13 Jbeta primers that the PCR ran. Libraries were prepared by immunoSEQ multiplex PCR; TCRdb keeps only in-frame clonotypes and omits some of them. This repertoire includes around 45,000 clones. This entry belongs to a study of cytomegalovirus exposure and HLA in healthy donors. Findings of the study overall: Per a prior analysis, the majority of TCR beta V segments were productive roughly 87% or roughly 30% of the time.

V lost 4 bases, J lost 2 bases, and 12 bases stayed unmatched. The germline V gene encodes CDR1 SGHVS and CDR2 FNYEAQ. The CDR3 consists of 18 residues. This sequence was found in a male donor in good health and CMV-seronegative. Sequencing was carried out using PBMCs. V gene TRBV7-6 combines with J gene TRBJ2-5; the match to TRBD1 covers 11 bases. CDR3 sequence (DNA): TGTGCCAGCAGCTCTCGGACAGGGGGCTTTCCGGAACAAGAGACCCAGTACTTC. Translated, it gives CASSSRTGGFPEQETQYF.